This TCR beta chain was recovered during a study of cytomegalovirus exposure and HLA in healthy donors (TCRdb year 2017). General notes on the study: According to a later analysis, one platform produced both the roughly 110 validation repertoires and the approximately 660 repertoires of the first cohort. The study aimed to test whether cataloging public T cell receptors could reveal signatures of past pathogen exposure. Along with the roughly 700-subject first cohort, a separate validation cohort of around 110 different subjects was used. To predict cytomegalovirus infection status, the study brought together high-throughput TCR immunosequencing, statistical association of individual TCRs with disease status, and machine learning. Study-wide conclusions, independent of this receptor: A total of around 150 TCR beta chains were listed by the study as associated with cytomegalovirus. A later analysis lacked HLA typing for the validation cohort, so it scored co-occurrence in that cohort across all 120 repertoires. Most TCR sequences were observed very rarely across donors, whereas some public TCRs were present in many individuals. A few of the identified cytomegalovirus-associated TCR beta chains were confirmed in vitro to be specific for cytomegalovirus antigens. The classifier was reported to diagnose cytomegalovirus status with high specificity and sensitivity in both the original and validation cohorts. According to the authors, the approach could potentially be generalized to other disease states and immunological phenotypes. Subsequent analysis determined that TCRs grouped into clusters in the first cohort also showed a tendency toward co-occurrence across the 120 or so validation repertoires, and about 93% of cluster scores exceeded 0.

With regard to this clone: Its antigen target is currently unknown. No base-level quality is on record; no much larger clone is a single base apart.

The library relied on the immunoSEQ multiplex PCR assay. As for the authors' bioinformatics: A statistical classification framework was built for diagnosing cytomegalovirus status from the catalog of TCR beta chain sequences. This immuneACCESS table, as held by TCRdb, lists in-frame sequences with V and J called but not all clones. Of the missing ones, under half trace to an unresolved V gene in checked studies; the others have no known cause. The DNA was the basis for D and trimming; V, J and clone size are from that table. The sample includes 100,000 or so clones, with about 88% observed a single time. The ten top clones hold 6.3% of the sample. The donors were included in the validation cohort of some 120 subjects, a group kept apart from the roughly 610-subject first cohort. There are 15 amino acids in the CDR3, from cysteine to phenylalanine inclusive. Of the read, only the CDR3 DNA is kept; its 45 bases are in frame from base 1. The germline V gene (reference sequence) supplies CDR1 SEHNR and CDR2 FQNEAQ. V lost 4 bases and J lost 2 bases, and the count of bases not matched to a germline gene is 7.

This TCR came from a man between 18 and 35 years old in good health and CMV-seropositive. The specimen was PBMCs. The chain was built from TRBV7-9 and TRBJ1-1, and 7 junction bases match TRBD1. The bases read TGTGCCAGCAGCTCCACCCGACAGGGAAACACTGAAGCTTTCTTT. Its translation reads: CASSSTRQGNTEAFF.